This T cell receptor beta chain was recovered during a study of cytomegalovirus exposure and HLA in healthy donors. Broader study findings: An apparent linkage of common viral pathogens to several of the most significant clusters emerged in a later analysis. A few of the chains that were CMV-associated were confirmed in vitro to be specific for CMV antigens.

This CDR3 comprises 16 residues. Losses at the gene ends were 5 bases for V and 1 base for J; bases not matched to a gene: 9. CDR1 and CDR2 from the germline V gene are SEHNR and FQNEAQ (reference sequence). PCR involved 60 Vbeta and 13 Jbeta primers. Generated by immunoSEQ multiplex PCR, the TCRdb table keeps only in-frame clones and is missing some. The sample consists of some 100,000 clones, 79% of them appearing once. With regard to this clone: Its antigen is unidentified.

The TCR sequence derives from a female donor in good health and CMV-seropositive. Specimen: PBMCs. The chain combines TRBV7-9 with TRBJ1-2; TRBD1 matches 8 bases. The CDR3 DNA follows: TGTGCCAGCAGCCAGACAGGGGACACCATTAACTATGGCTACACCTTC. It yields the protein CASSQTGDTINYGYTF.